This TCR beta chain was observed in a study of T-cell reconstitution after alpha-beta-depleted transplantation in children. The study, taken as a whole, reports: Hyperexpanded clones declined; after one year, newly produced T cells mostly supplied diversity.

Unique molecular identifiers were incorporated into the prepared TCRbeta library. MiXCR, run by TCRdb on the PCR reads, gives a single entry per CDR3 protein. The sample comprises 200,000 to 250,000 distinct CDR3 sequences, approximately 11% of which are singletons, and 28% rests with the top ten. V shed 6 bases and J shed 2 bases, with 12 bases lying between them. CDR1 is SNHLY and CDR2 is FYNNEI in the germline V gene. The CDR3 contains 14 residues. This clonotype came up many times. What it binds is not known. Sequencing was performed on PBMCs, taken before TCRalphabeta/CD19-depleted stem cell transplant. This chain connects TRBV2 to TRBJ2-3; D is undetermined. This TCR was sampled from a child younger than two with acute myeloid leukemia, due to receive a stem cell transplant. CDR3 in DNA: TGTGCCAGCAGACGGGCCGAGTCCACAGATACGCAGTATTTT. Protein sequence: CASRRAESTDTQYF.